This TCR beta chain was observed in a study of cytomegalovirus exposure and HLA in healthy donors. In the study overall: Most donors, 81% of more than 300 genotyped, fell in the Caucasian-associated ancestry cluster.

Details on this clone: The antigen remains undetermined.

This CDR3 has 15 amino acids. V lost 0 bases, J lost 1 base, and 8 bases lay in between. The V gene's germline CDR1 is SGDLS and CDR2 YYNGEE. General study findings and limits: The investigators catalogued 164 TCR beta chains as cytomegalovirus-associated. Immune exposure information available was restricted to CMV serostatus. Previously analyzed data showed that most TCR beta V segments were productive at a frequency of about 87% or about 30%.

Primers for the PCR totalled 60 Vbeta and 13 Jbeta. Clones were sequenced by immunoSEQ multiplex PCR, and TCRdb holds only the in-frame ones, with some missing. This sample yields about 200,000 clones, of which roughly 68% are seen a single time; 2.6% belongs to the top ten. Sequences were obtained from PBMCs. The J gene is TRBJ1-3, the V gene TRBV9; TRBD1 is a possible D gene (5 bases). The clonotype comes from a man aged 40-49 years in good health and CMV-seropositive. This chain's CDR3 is CASSVAAGSGNTIYF. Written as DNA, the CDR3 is TGTGCCAGCAGCGTAGCTGCAGGGTCTGGAAACACCATATATTTT.